The next 9 T cell receptor beta chains were all read from a single sample in a study of T cell responses to AZD1222 COVID-19 vaccine. TCRdb keeps only in-frame clones here, not all; method: immunoSEQ multiplex PCR. The data show about 100,000 clones, over 75% seen once. The sequencing here drew on peripheral blood, taken on day 0 of AZD1222 vaccination. The receptors come from an adult in good health.

The rearrangement uses TRBV6-5 and TRBJ2-7, with D perhaps matching TRBD2 (5 bases). The CDR3 has 15 amino acids. Trimming removed 2 bases at V and 0 bases at J, with 11 bases between. Germline values: CDR1 MNHEY, CDR2 SVGAGI. The CDR3 loop is CASSYALRGSYEQYF. CDR3 coding DNA: TGTGCCAGCAGTTACGCCCTTCGGGGCTCCTACGAGCAGTACTTC.

The gene calls are TRBV5-1 and TRBJ2-2; 7 bases are shared with TRBD1. Looked up from germline, CDR1 is SGHRS and CDR2 is YFSETQ. CDR3 length: 18 amino acids. With 4 bases clipped from V and 1 base from J, the junction kept 13 bases outside the gene matches. CDR3: CASSKDNRGLLNTGELFF. The CDR3 nucleotides read TGCGCCAGCAGCAAGGATAACAGGGGCCTTCTGAACACCGGGGAGCTGTTTTTT.

The chain carries TRBV9 and TRBJ1-2, with D uncertain. Germline CDR1 reads SGDLS; CDR2 reads YYNGEE. The germline V and J ends were trimmed by 0 bases and 3 bases, with 9 bases remaining between them. CDR3 length: 14 amino acids. The CDR3 protein is CASSVGGLDYGYTF. CDR3 nucleotides: TGTGCCAGCAGCGTAGGGGGTCTGGACTATGGCTACACCTTC.

The chain couples TRBV7-2 to TRBJ1-2; the D is unclear. The length of the CDR3 is 15 residues. Per the germline V gene, CDR1 is SGHTA and CDR2 is FQGNSA. Trimming stripped 1 base from V and 8 bases from J, with 17 bases between. The CDR3 DNA sequence: TGTGCCAGCAGCTTAGAGGGCCGGCCTCCCCTGGGCTACACCTTC. Residues: CASSLEGRPPLGYTF.

This clone was found once. The chain recombines TRBV3-1 (or the pseudogene TRBV3-2) with TRBJ2-7; 8 bases agree with TRBD2. The CDR3 runs 15 residues. The germline V gene encodes CDR1 LGHDT and CDR2 YNNKEL (reference sequence). V dropped 4 bases and J dropped 4; count of bases not matched to a gene: 9. CDR3 bases: TGTGCCAGCAGCCCGGACGGGGGGGTCGGATACGAGCAGTACTTC. The encoded protein is CASSPDGGVGYEQYF.

The rearrangement joins TRBV2 to TRBJ2-3; TRBD2 agrees at 9 bases. The CDR3 consists of 16 residues. V trimming: 6 bases; J trimming: 6 bases; junction bases outside the gene matches: 13. Germline V gives CDR1 SNHLY, CDR2 FYNNEI. The CDR3 is CASSALPGLALDTQYF. The CDR3, as DNA: TGTGCCAGCAGCGCCTTACCGGGACTAGCTCTGGATACGCAGTATTTT.

The J gene is TRBJ1-2, the V gene TRBV4-1; possibly TRBD1 for D (6 bases). This CDR3 comprises 14 residues. Germline-derived CDR1 and CDR2 are MGHRA and YSYEKL. V was pared by 1 base and J by 5 bases, with 11 bases between. In DNA form, the CDR3 reads TGCGCCAGCAGCCAAGCAGGGGTTGGGTATGGCTACACCTTC. Translated, it gives CASSQAGVGYGYTF.

This rearrangement joins TRBV11-2 to TRBJ1-2; 7 positions match TRBD1. After removal of 4 bases from V and 4 bases from J, the junction contained 15 bases not matched to a gene. Germline CDR1 reads SGHAT; CDR2 reads FQNNGV. The CDR3 contains 17 residues. CDR3 nucleotides: TGTGCCAGCAGCTCTTCCAAAAGGGGGCGCGGAAGCTATGGCTACACCTTC. Translation gives CASSSSKRGRGSYGYTF.

This chain connects TRBV20-1 to TRBJ1-2; D unclear. Germline CDR1 and CDR2: DFQATT and SNEGSKA (reference sequence). Trimming removed 8 bases from V and 8 bases from J, with 12 bases in between. This CDR3 is 10 amino acids long. Written as DNA, the CDR3 is TGCAGTTACTACCGCGAGGGCTACACCTTC. Its translation is CSYYREGYTF.